A selection of T cell receptor beta chains follows, all from one sample in a study of control samples from healthy donors and cancer patients. Generated by immunoSEQ multiplex PCR, the TCRdb table keeps only in-frame clones and is missing some. The sample shows about 130,000 clones, about 92% of them seen only once. The sample was PBMCs. Source of these receptors: an elderly man with head and neck cancer. The CDR3 runs from the conserved cysteine through the conserved F or W. The D gene is left open where the match is weak. Size is omitted from some rows. Given values are once, few, many or a class for expanded clones.

j_gene	abundance	v_gene	d_gene	CDR3aa	CDR3nt
TRBJ1-2	.	TRBV5-6	TRBD1	CASSYPTQGAGRSYYGYTF	TGTGCCAGCAGCTACCCAACACAGGGGGCAGGTCGGTCGTACTATGGCTACACCTTC
TRBJ2-3	.	TRBV13	TRBD2	CASSPTGTSGTDTQYF	TGTGCCAGCAGCCCAACCGGGACTAGCGGAACAGATACGCAGTATTTT
TRBJ1-2	.	TRBV5-1	.	CASSLLDGDYGYTF	TGCGCCAGCAGCTTGTTGGACGGGGACTATGGCTACACCTTC
TRBJ1-5	.	TRBV7-9	TRBD1	CASSLGTGRQGNQPQHF	TGTGCCAGCAGCTTAGGGACAGGGAGACAGGGCAATCAGCCCCAGCATTTT
TRBJ2-7	.	TRBV5-6	TRBD1	CASSLWTGEQYF	TGTGCCAGCAGCTTGTGGACAGGCGAGCAGTACTTC
TRBJ2-1	.	TRBV11-2	.	CASSLGLRGGSYNEQFF	TGTGCCAGCAGCTTAGGCCTCAGGGGAGGATCCTACAATGAGCAGTTCTTC
TRBJ1-5	.	TRBV2	TRBD1	CASMKDRGTNQPQHF	TGTGCCAGCATGAAGGACAGGGGAACTAATCAGCCCCAGCATTTT
TRBJ1-1	.	TRBV7-2	TRBD1	CASHADRGHPEAFF	TGTGCCAGCCACGCAGACAGGGGGCATCCTGAAGCTTTCTTT
TRBJ1-6	.	TRBV27	TRBD1	CASTRQGPDNSPLHF	TGTGCCAGCACGCGACAGGGGCCAGACAATTCACCCCTCCACTTT
TRBJ1-4	.	TRBV11-2	TRBD1	CASNHLDRGTNEKLFF	TGTGCCAGCAACCACTTGGACAGGGGGACTAATGAAAAACTGTTTTTT
TRBJ2-3	.	TRBV5-4	.	CASSRDSRTDTQYF	TGTGCCAGCAGCCGGGACTCGCGCACAGATACGCAGTATTTT
TRBJ2-3	once	TRBV7-9	.	CASSAGGYSTDTQYF	TGTGCCAGCAGCGCCGGAGGGTACTCCACAGATACGCAGTATTTT
TRBJ2-7	.	TRBV5-4	.	CASSHDRTYEQYF	TGTGCCAGCAGCCACGACAGGACCTACGAGCAGTACTTC
TRBJ2-3	.	TRBV5-4	.	CASSLDSTDTQYF	TGTGCCAGCAGCCTTGACAGCACAGATACGCAGTATTTT
TRBJ1-5	.	TRBV7-8	.	CASSFSLNQPQHF	TGTGCCAGCAGCTTCTCCCTAAATCAGCCCCAGCATTTT
TRBJ1-1	.	TRBV25-1	.	CASRGHTEAFF	TGTGCCAGCAGGGGCCACACTGAAGCTTTCTTT
TRBJ1-2	.	TRBV7-9	.	CASSLAASYGYTF	TGTGCCAGCAGCTTAGCCGCCAGCTATGGCTACACCTTC
TRBJ1-5	.	TRBV19	.	CASSIPLAAYSNQPQHF	TGTGCCAGTAGTATCCCCCTGGCAGCCTATAGCAATCAGCCCCAGCATTTT
TRBJ1-5	.	TRBV12-3/TRBV12-4	.	CASSGMGNQPQHF	TGTGCCAGCAGTGGCATGGGCAATCAGCCCCAGCATTTT
TRBJ1-2	.	TRBV7-8	.	CASSLIGSGYTF	TGTGCCAGCAGCCTAATAGGCTCTGGCTACACCTTC
TRBJ1-2	.	TRBV6-5	.	CASSSIGGNYGYTF	TGTGCCAGCAGTTCGATAGGAGGGAACTATGGCTACACCTTC
TRBJ2-4	.	TRBV5-1	.	CASSLVGAGNIQYF	TGCGCCAGCAGCTTGGTTGGCGCCGGGAACATTCAGTACTTC
TRBJ2-7	.	TRBV25-1	.	CASSGPSALSYEQYF	TGTGCCAGCAGTGGACCTAGCGCCCTCTCCTACGAGCAGTACTTC
TRBJ2-7	.	TRBV11-3	TRBD1	CASSPGQGTSYEQYF	TGTGCCAGCAGTCCGGGACAGGGCACTTCCTACGAGCAGTACTTC
TRBJ2-2	.	TRBV7-2	.	CASSLLPVGTGELFF	TGTGCCAGCAGCTTGCTGCCGGTAGGCACCGGGGAGCTGTTTTTT